The clone carrying this T cell receptor beta chain was seen many times. This sample is drawn from a study of blood T cell repertoires in COVID-19. Turning to the study itself: The United States, Italy and Spain provided the acute and convalescent COVID-19 samples.

The CDR3 extends over 15 amino acids. The germline CDR1 and CDR2 sequences are SGHRS and YFSETQ. V was cut by 4 bases and J by 3 bases, with 16 bases left in between. In the authors' methods: Amplification from reference gene primers served as the basis for estimated nucleated cell counts. Assay used: immunoSEQ multiplex PCR; TCRdb lists only in-frame clones, some missing. That table supplies the V and J calls and clone size; D and trimming were determined from the DNA. The sample includes approximately 240,000 clones, nearly 85% seen only once; the top ten take more than 5%. The V and J genes are TRBV5-1 and TRBJ1-1; tentative D call: TRBD1 (6 bases). The sample comprised peripheral blood. This clonotype was sampled from a human donor in a cohort sampled during active COVID-19. The CDR3 DNA sequence: TGCGCCAGCAGCCCCCTGACAGGAACCCACACTGAAGCTTTCTTT. Its translation: CASSPLTGTHTEAFF.